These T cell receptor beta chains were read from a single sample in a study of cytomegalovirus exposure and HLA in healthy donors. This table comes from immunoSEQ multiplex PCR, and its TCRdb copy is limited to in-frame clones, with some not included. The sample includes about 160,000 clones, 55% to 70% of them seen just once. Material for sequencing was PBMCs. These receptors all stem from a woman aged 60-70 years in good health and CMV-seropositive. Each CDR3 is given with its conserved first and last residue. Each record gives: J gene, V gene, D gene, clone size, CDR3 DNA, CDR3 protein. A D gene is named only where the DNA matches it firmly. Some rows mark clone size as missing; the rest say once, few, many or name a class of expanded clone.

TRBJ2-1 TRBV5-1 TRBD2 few TGCGCCAGCAGCCAAATTCTAGCGGGAGAAAATGAGCAGTTCTTC CASSQILAGENEQFF
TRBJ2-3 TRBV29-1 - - TGCAGCGTTGAAGACTGGGGGGACACAGATACGCAGTATTTT CSVEDWGDTDTQYF
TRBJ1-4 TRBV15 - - TGTGCCACCAGCAGAGGTCCGGAGTTACGCGGTGAAAAACTGTTTTTT CATSRGPELRGEKLFF
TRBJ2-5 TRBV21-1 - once TGTGCCAGCGCACGGGTCCCACCGAGAAGAGCGGAAGAGACCCAGTACTTC CASARVPPRRAEETQYF
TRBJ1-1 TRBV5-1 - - TGCGCCAGCAGCTTAGGGGGATACAGGTTTGAAGCTTTCTTT CASSLGGYRFEAFF
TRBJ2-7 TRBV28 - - TGTGCCAGCAGTCCCATTAGCGCCGTCCTCGAGCAGTACTTC CASSPISAVLEQYF
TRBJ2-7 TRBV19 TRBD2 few TGTGCCAGTACCTTCTCTAGCGGGAGCTCCTACGAGCAGTACTTC CASTFSSGSSYEQYF
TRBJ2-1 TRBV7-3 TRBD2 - TGTGCCAGCAGCCTCCTAGCGGGGTCGAGCAATGAGCAGTTCTTC CASSLLAGSSNEQFF
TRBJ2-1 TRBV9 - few TGTGCCAGCAGCGCCCACCAACTAGCTTACAATGAGCAGTTCTTC CASSAHQLAYNEQFF
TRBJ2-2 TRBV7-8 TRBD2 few TGTGCCAGCAGCTTAGCGGGAGGGCTGAACACCGGGGAGCTGTTTTTT CASSLAGGLNTGELFF
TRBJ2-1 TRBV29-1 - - TGCAGCGTTGAAGACCCGGGTTACAATGAGCAGTTCTTC CSVEDPGYNEQFF
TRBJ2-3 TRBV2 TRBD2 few TGTGCCAGCAGGAGAGGGACTAGCGGGAGGATATCAGATACGCAGTATTTT CASRRGTSGRISDTQYF
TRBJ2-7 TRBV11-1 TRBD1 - TGTGCCAGCAGCGCCCGGGACAGGGGGCTTCGGGAGCAGTACTTC CASSARDRGLREQYF
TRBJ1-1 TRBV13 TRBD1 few TGTGCCAGCAGCCCATGGACAGGGTCGGGAGCCACTGAAGCTTTCTTT CASSPWTGSGATEAFF
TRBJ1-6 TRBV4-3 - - TGCGCCAGCAGTGACATCCAGGGTTCACCCCTCCACTTT CASSDIQGSPLHF
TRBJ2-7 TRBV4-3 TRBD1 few TGCGCCAGCAGCCAAGCGGCCGGGACAGGGGGCTACGAGCAGTACTTC CASSQAAGTGGYEQYF
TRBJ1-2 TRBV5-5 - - TGTGCCAGCACCCTACGACCTTTCGGGGAGTCCTATGGCTACACCTTC CASTLRPFGESYGYTF
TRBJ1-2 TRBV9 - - TGTGCCAGCAGCGCATATACATATGGCTACACCTTC CASSAYTYGYTF
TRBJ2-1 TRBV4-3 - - TGCGCCAGCAGCGTAGGGGCGTCATCCTACAATGAGCAGTTCTTC CASSVGASSYNEQFF
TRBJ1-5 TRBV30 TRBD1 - TGTGCCTGGAGAGGGACAGCTAATAATCAGCCCCAGCATTTT CAWRGTANNQPQHF
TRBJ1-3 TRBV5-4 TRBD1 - TGTGCCAGCAGCTACAGGGACAGTGGAAACACCATATATTTT CASSYRDSGNTIYF
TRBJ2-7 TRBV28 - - TGTGCCAGCAGTTTCGGTCGAGCCTACGAGCAGTACTTC CASSFGRAYEQYF
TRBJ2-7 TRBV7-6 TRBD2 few TGTGCCAGCAGCTTGGGAGGGCAAAACGAGCAGTACTTC CASSLGGQNEQYF
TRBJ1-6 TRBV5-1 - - TGCGCCAGCAGCTTGGGGCAGGGGCCACCCCTCCACTTT CASSLGQGPPLHF
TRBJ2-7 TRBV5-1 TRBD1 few TGCGCCAGCAGCTCGACCCGGGACAGGGTACTCGAGCAGTACTTC CASSSTRDRVLEQYF
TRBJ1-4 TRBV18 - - TGTGCCAGCTCACGATCCCCCGGGGTTAATGAAAAACTGTTTTTT CASSRSPGVNEKLFF
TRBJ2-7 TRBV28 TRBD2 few TGTGCCAGCAGTTTAGAGGGACTAGCCAACGAGCAGTACTTC CASSLEGLANEQYF
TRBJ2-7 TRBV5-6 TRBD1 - TGTGCCAGCAGCCCAGGAGGACAGGGGGCGGCTTACGAGCAGTACTTC CASSPGGQGAAYEQYF
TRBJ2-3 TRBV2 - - TGTGCCAGCAGTGTGTTAGAGGCAGATACGCAGTATTTT CASSVLEADTQYF
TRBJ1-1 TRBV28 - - TGTGCCAGCAGTTTACCCCCGATGGGGAGAGGCACTGAAGCTTTCTTT CASSLPPMGRGTEAFF
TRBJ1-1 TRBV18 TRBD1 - TGTGCCAGCTCAAGCGACAGGGACACTGAAGCTTTCTTT CASSSDRDTEAFF
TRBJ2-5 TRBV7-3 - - TGTGCCAGCAGCTTAGAGGGAGAGTGGGGGACCCAGTACTTC CASSLEGEWGTQYF
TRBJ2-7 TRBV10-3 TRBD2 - TGTGCCATCAGTGACGCGGCGGGAGTAGGCGAGCAGTACTTC CAISDAAGVGEQYF
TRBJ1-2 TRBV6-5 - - TGTGCCAGCAGTTATACAGGAAACTATGGCTACACCTTC CASSYTGNYGYTF
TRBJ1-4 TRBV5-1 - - TGCGCCAGCAGCATCCCGGACGGAGGTAATGAAAAACTGTTTTTT CASSIPDGGNEKLFF
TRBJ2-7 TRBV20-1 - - TGCAGTGCTAGACAGGGGTACGAGCAGTACTTC CSARQGYEQYF
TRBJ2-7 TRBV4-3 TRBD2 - TGCGCCAGCAGCCGGATAGCGGGAGGGCCTCATGACGAGCAGTACTTC CASSRIAGGPHDEQYF